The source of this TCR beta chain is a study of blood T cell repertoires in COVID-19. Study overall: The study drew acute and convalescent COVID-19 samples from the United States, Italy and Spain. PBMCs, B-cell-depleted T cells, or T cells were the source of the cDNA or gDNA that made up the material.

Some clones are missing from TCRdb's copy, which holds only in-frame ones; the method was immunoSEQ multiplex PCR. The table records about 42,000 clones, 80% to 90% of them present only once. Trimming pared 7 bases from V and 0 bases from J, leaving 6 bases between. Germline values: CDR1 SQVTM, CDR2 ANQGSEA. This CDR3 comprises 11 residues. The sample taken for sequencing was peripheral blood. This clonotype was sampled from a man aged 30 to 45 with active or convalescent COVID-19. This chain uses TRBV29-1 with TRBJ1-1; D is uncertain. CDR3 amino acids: CSGTLNTEAFF. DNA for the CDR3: TGCAGCGGAACTCTGAACACTGAAGCTTTCTTT. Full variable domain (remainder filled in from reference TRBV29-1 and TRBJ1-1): SAVISQKPSRDICQRGTSLTIQCQVDSQVTMMFWYRQQPGQSLTLIATANQGSEATYESGFVIDKFPISRPNLTFSTLTVSNMSPEDSSIYLCSGTLNTEAFFGQGTRLTVV.